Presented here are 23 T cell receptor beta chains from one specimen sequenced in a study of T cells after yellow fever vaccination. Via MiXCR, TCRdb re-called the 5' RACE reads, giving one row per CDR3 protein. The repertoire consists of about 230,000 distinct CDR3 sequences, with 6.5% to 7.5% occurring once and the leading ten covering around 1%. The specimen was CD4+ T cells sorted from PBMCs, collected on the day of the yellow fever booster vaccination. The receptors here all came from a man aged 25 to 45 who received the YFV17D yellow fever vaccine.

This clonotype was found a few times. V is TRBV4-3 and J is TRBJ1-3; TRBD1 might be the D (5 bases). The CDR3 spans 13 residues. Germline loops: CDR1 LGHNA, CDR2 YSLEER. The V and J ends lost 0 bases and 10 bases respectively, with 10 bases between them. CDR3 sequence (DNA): TGCGCCAGCAGCCAAGATTGGGGGGAGACCATATATTTT. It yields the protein CASSQDWGETIYF.

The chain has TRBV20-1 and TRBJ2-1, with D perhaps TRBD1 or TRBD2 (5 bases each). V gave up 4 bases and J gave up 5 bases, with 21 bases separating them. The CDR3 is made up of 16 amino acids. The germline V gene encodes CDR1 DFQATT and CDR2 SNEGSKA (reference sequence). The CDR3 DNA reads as TGCAGTGCTACTTATCACGGGGCACGTACGGACAATGAGCAGTTCTTC. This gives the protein CSATYHGARTDNEQFF.

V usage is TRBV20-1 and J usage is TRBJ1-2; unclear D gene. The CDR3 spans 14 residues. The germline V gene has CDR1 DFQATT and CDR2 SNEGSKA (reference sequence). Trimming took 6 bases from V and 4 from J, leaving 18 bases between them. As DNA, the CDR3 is TGCAGTGCCCCAACCGTCGGGTCGTTCTATGGCTACACCTTC. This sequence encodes CSAPTVGSFYGYTF.

The DNA of the CDR3 is TGCGCCAGCAGATGGGTAGCGGGTAAATCCTACGAGCAGTACTTC. It yields the protein CASRWVAGKSYEQYF. V is TRBV5-1 and J is TRBJ2-7; 7 nucleotides match TRBD2. From germline, CDR1 is SGHRS and CDR2 YFSETQ. The CDR3 totals 15 residues. V lost 5 bases and J lost 1; bases outside the gene matches: 9.

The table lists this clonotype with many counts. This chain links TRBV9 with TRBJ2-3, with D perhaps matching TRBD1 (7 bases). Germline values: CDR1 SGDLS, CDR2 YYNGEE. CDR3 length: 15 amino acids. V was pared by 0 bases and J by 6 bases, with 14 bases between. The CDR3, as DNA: TGTGCCAGCAGCGTAGCCAGGGGGGCAGGCGATACGCAGTATTTT. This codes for CASSVARGAGDTQYF. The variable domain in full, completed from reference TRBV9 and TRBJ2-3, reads DSGVTQTPKHLITATGQRVTLRCSPRSGDLSVYWYQQSLDQGLQFLIQYYNGEERAKGNILERFSAQQFPDLHSELNLSSLELGDSALYFCASSVARGAGDTQYFGPGTRLTVL.

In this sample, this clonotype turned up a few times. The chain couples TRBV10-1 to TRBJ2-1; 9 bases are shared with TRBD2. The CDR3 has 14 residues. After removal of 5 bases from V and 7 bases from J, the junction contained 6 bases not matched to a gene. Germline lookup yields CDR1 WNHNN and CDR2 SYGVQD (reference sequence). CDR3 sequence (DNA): TGCGCCAGCAGTTCAGGACTAGCGCTGAATGAGCAGTTCTTC. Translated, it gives CASSSGLALNEQFF.

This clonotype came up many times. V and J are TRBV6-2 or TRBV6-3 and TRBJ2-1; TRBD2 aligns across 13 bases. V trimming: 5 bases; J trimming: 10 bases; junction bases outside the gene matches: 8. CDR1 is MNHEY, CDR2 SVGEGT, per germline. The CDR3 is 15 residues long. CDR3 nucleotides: TGTGCCAGCAGTGTGACTAGCGGGAGGTTAGTCGAGCAGTTCTTC. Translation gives CASSVTSGRLVEQFF.

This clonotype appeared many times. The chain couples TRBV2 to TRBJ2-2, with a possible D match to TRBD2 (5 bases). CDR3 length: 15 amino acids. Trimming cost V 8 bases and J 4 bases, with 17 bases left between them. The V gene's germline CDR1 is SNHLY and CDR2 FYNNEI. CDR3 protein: CASGPRTRGTGELFF. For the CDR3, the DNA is TGTGCCAGCGGTCCGCGGACTCGAGGCACCGGGGAGCTGTTTTTT.

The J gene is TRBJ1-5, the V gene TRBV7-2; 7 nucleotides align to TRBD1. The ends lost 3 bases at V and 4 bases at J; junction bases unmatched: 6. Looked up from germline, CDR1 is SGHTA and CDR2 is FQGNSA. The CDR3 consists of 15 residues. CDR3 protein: CASSLEQGRNQPQHF. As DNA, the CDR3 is TGTGCCAGCAGCTTGGAACAGGGGCGAAATCAGCCCCAGCATTTT.

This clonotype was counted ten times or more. The CDR3 here is CAWTIQEGTQPQHF. The CDR3 coding sequence is TGTGCCTGGACCATCCAGGAGGGAACTCAGCCCCAGCATTTT. The chain links TRBV30 to TRBJ1-5, with D hard to call. This CDR3 comprises 14 residues. V lost 4 bases, J lost 6 bases, and 16 bases lay in between. Germline-derived CDR1 and CDR2 are GTSNPN and SVGIG (reference sequence).

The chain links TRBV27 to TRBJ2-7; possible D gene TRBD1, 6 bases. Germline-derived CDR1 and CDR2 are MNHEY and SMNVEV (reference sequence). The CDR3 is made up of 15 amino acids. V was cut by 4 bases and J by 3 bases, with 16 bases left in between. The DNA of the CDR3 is TGTGCCAGCAGTTCAAGGACAAGGGGGATCTACGAGCAGTACTTC. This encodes CASSSRTRGIYEQYF.

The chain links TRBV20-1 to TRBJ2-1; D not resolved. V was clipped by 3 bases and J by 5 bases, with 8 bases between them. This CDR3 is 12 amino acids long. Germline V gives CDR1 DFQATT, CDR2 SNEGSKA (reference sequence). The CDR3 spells CSARHGHNEQFF. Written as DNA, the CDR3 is TGCAGTGCTAGGCATGGACACAATGAGCAGTTCTTC.

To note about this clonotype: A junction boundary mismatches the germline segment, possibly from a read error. CDR3 protein: CASSLVSSGTTIYF. The CDR3 DNA is TGTGCCAGCAGCTTGGTCAGCTCTGGAACCACCATATATTTT. V gene TRBV7-2 combines with J gene TRBJ1-3; D is unclear. CDR3 length: 14 residues. Germline V gives CDR1 SGHTA, CDR2 FQGNSA.

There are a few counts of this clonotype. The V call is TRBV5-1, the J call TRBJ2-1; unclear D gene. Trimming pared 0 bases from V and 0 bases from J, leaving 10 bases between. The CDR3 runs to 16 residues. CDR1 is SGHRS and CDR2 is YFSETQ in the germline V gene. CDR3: CASSLAQRSSYNEQFF. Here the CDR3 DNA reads TGCGCCAGCAGCTTGGCCCAACGAAGCTCCTACAATGAGCAGTTCTTC. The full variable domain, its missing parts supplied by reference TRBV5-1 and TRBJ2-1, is KAGVTQTPRYLIKTRGQQVTLSCSPISGHRSVSWYQQTPGQGLQFLFEYFSETQRNKGNFPGRFSGRQFSNSRSEMNVSTLELGDSALYLCASSLAQRSSYNEQFFGPGTRLTVL.

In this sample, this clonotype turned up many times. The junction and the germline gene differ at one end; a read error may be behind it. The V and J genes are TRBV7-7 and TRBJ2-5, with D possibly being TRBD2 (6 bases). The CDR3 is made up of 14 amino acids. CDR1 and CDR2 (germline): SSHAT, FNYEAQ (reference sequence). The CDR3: CASSPSGVGETQYF. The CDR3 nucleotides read TGTGCTAGCAGCCCATCGGGGGTAGGAGAGACCCAGTACTTC.

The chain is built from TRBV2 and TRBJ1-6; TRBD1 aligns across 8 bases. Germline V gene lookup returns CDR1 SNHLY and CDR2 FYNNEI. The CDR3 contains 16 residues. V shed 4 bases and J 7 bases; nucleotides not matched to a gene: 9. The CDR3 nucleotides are TGTGCCAGCAGTGCGGACAGGGAGGGATTCAATTCACCCCTCCACTTT. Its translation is CASSADREGFNSPLHF.

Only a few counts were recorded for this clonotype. CDR3 sequence (DNA): TGTGCCAGCAGCCAGACTGGACAGGTCCCAGATACGCAGTATTTT. This codes for CASSQTGQVPDTQYF. The J gene is TRBJ2-3, the V gene TRBV7-7; TRBD1 matches 7 bases. This CDR3 spans 15 amino acids. Germline V gives CDR1 SSHAT, CDR2 FNYEAQ (reference sequence). The trim removed 5 bases at V and 4 bases at J, leaving 9 bases unmatched.

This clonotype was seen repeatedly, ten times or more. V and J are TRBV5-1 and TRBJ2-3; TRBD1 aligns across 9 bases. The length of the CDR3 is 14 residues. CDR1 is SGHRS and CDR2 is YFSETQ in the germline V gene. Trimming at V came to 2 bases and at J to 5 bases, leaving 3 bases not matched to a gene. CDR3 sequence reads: CASSLDRGRDTQYF. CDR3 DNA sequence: TGCGCCAGCAGCTTAGACAGGGGGAGAGATACGCAGTATTTT.

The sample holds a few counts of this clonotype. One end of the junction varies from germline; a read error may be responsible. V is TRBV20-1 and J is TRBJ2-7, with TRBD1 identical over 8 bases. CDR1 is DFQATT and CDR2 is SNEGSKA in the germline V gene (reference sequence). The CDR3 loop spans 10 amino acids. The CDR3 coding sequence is TGCAGTGCCCTGGGACAGGCGGCCGTCTTC. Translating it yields CSALGQAAVF.

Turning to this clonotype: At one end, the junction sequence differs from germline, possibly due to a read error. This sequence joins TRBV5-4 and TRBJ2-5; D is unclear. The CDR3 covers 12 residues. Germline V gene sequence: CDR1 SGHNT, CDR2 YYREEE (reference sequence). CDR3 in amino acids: CASSSLQESQYF. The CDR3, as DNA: TGTGCCAGCAGCTCTCTCCAAGAGAGCCAGTACTTC.

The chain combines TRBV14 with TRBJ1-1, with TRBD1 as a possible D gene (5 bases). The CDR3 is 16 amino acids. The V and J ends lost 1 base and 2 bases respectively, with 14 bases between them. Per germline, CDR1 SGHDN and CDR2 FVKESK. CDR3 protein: CASSQGGPGLNTEAFF. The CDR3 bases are TGTGCCAGCAGCCAAGGGGGTCCGGGGCTAAACACTGAAGCTTTCTTT.

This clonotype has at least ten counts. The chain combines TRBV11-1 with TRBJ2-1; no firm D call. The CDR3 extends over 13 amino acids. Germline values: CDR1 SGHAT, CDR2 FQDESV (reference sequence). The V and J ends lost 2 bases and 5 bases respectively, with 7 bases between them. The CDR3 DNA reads TGTGCCAGCAGCTTATCCCAGAACAATGAGCAGTTCTTC. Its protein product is CASSLSQNNEQFF.

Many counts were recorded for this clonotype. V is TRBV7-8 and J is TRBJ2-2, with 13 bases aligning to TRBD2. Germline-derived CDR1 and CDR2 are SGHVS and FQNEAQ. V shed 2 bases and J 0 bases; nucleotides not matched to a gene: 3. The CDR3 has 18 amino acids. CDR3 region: CASSLRTSGSANTGELFF. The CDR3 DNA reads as TGTGCCAGCAGCTTAAGGACTAGCGGGAGTGCGAACACCGGGGAGCTGTTTTTT.